The 24 T cell receptor beta chains presented below share a single source sample, sequenced in a study of T cell repertoires in cytomegalovirus infection. TCRdb used MiXCR to reprocess the reads, holding one entry per CDR3 protein. Of some 450,000 distinct CDR3 sequences in the sample, roughly a third are singletons; the top ten hold approximately 13%. Sequencing used PBMCs. These receptors were obtained from a human donor in good health (CMV status not recorded). Some clones in this sample may be carry-over from other donors' samples.

The chain couples TRBV5-4 to TRBJ2-7; TRBD1 might be the D (6 bases). CDR1 SGHNT and CDR2 YYREEE come from the germline V gene (reference sequence). V lost 3 bases, J lost 2 bases, and 12 bases lay in between. The CDR3 covers 14 residues. The CDR3 DNA reads as TGTGCCAGCAGCTCGGTGGACAGTACCTACGAGCAGTACTTC. Its protein product is CASSSVDSTYEQYF.

The CDR3 DNA follows: TGTGCCAGTAGTACGGGCCAGACGTCGCCCCAGCATTTT. Amino acid sequence: CASSTGQTSPQHF. V is TRBV19 and J is TRBJ1-5; D ambiguous. This CDR3 has 13 residues. Germline V lookup: CDR1 LNHDA, CDR2 SQIVND (reference sequence). Trimming took off 4 bases at V and 9 bases at J, with 13 bases between the two ends.

This clonotype has just a few counts. This chain connects TRBV6-5 to TRBJ2-5; D possibly corresponds to TRBD1 (5 bases). Germline V gene lookup returns CDR1 MNHEY and CDR2 SVGAGI. The V end lost 4 bases, the J end lost 2 bases, and 14 bases lay between the germline ends. The CDR3 has 15 amino acids. The CDR3 nucleotides are TGTGCCAGCAGTTGGCGTGGGCAGGGTCAAGAGACCCAGTACTTC. The encoded protein is CASSWRGQGQETQYF.

This clonotype appeared a single time. This chain links TRBV7-6 with TRBJ2-7; no clear D. With 5 bases removed from V and 7 bases from J, the gap between germline ends came to 27 bases. Germline lookup yields CDR1 SGHVS and CDR2 FNYEAQ. This CDR3 has 17 residues. CDR3 residues: CASSTMMGRMLVGEQYF. For the CDR3, the DNA is TGTGCCAGCAGCACAATGATGGGAAGAATGTTGGTGGGTGAGCAGTACTTC.

The chain is built from TRBV20-1 and TRBJ2-3, with a possible D match to TRBD2 (5 bases). Trimming took off 0 bases at V and 0 bases at J, with 10 bases between the two ends. Germline CDR1 and CDR2: DFQATT and SNEGSKA (reference sequence). CDR3 length: 15 amino acids. In DNA, the CDR3 is TGCAGTGCTAGAGATTTACGGGGTAGCACAGATACGCAGTATTTT. Translation gives CSARDLRGSTDTQYF.

This chain links TRBV15 with TRBJ1-5, with D tentatively TRBD1 (6 bases). The CDR3 consists of 15 residues. Germline V gene sequence: CDR1 LNHNV, CDR2 YYDKDF (reference sequence). Trimming shortened V by 3 bases and J by 7 bases, and 16 bases separated the two germline ends. The CDR3, as DNA: TGTGCCACCAGCAGGGACGGGGGGGCTGGACAGCCCCAGCATTTT. Protein sequence: CATSRDGGAGQPQHF.

The chain links TRBV2 to TRBJ2-1, with 7 bases that match TRBD2. Trimming cost V 6 bases and J 13 bases; bases outside gene matches: 9. Germline V gene lookup returns CDR1 SNHLY and CDR2 FYNNEI. This CDR3 is built from 12 residues. The DNA for the CDR3 is TGTGCCAGCAGACTCGGGACTATTACTCAGTTCTTC. Translated, it gives CASRLGTITQFF.

This clonotype occurred a few times. The V and J genes are TRBV27 and TRBJ2-5, with 9 bases aligning to TRBD1. V was pared by 9 bases and J by 5 bases, with 16 bases of the junction left unmatched. The CDR3 consists of 16 residues. Germline V CDR1 and CDR2: MNHEY, SMNVEV (reference sequence). CDR3: CASSPDRGVSVETQYF. CDR3 nucleotide sequence: TGTGCCAGTTCACCCGACAGGGGGGTGAGTGTTGAGACCCAGTACTTC.

This chain links TRBV5-6 with TRBJ1-2; 10 bases line up with TRBD1. Germline V lookup: CDR1 SGHDT, CDR2 YYEEEE. The CDR3 consists of 16 residues. The V and J ends lost 2 bases and 8 bases, in that order; junction bases with no gene match: 12. The CDR3, as DNA: TGTGCCAGCAGCTTATCCGGGACAGGGGTTTTTGGGGGCTACACCTTC. Translated, it gives CASSLSGTGVFGGYTF.

This clonotype came up many times. The chain uses TRBV7-2 and TRBJ2-1, with TRBD1 as a possible D gene (6 bases). The germline CDR1 and CDR2 sequences are SGHTA and FQGNSA. V was pared by 1 base and J by 2 bases, with 12 bases between. This CDR3 has 16 amino acids. CDR3 nucleotide sequence: TGTGCCAGCAGCTTAGTGAGGACAGAAACCTACAATGAGCAGTTCTTC. Protein sequence: CASSLVRTETYNEQFF.

For this clonotype: Because it lacks the conserved phenylalanine or tryptophan at the end, this CDR3 is likely a read error. The chain couples TRBV19 to TRBJ1-5; D is perhaps TRBD1 (5 bases). The CDR3 runs 15 residues. CDR1 and CDR2 from the germline V gene are LNHDA and SQIVND (reference sequence). V lost 4 bases, J lost 7 bases, and 17 bases lay in between. This chain's CDR3 is CASSSDSRGWQPQHC. Here the CDR3 DNA reads TGTGCCAGTAGTAGTGACAGTCGGGGTTGGCAGCCCCAGCATTGT.

The chain has TRBV27 and TRBJ2-1, with TRBD2 identical over 13 bases. J lost 2 bases, V lost 11 bases, and 15 bases had no gene match. The CDR3 runs 18 residues. Looked up from germline, CDR1 is MNHEY and CDR2 is SMNVEV (reference sequence). CDR3 protein: CAREPGTSGVRTYNEQFF. In DNA, the CDR3 is TGTGCCCGCGAGCCCGGGACTAGCGGGGTAAGGACCTACAATGAGCAGTTCTTC.

This chain links TRBV12-3 or TRBV12-4 with TRBJ1-6; TRBD1 matches 7 bases. This CDR3 has 13 amino acids. The V and J ends lost 7 bases and 6 bases, in that order; junction bases with no gene match: 3. In DNA, the CDR3 is TGTGCCAGCACTAGGGACAGTAATTCACCCCTCCACTTT. It translates to CASTRDSNSPLHF.

This clonotype was counted ten times or more. The rearrangement links TRBV5-6 to TRBJ1-5; perhaps TRBD1 as D (6 bases). Germline values: CDR1 SGHDT, CDR2 YYEEEE. V lost 1 base and J 1 base, leaving 12 bases between the germline ends. The length of the CDR3 is 16 residues. The CDR3 protein is CASSLRGGQSNQPQHF. CDR3 bases: TGTGCCAGCAGCTTGCGGGGCGGACAGAGCAATCAGCCCCAGCATTTT. The entire variable domain, with the rest obtained from reference TRBV5-6 and TRBJ1-5, is as follows: DAGVTQSPTHLIKTRGQQVTLRCSPKSGHDTVSWYQQALGQGPQFIFQYYEEEERQRGNFPDRFSGHQFPNYSSELNVNALLLGDSALYLCASSLRGGQSNQPQHFGDGTRLSIL.

As for this clonotype: A read error may account for a junction end that differs from germline. The CDR3 nucleotides are TGTGCCAGACGCTATTCGACCAACACTGCAGCTTTCTTT. It translates to CARRYSTNTAAFF. The chain uses TRBV11-2 and TRBJ1-1; no firm D call. The CDR3 spans 13 residues. Germline V gives CDR1 SGHAT, CDR2 FQNNGV. Drawing the rest from reference TRBV11-2 and TRBJ1-1, the complete variable domain is EAGVAQSPRYKIIEKRQSVAFWCNPISGHATLYWYQQILGQGPKLLIQFQNNGVVDDSQLPKDRFSAERLKGVDSTLKIQPAKLEDSAVYLCARRYSTNTAAFFGQGTRLTVV.

Comment on this clonotype: A clone one base away is much larger, so this may be a read error. V is TRBV7-2 and J is TRBJ2-5, with 11 bases lining up with TRBD2. With 6 bases clipped from V and 1 base from J, the junction kept 10 bases outside the gene matches. This CDR3 is 17 amino acids long. In germline, CDR1 is SGHTA, CDR2 FQGNSA. CDR3 amino acids: CASSSGSSGGAQETQYF. CDR3 coding DNA: TGTGCCAGCAGTTCAGGGAGTAGCGGGGGGGCCCAAGAGACCCAGTACTTC.

This clonotype has only a few counts. This chain uses TRBV7-2 with TRBJ1-2, with TRBD1 as a possible D gene (5 bases). The V and J ends lost 3 bases and 1 base respectively, with 9 bases between them. The CDR3 is made up of 14 amino acids. Germline CDR1 SGHTA, CDR2 FQGNSA. CDR3 amino acids: CASSFATVNYGYTF. The CDR3 bases are TGTGCCAGCAGCTTTGCGACAGTTAACTATGGCTACACCTTC.

This clonotype was picked up a small number of times. This chain links TRBV28 with TRBJ2-1, with unresolved D. Trimming left V 1 base short and J 3 bases short, with 10 bases between. Germline V gene sequence: CDR1 MDHEN, CDR2 SYDVKM. This CDR3 is built from 15 residues. The CDR3 loop reads CASSLLPDNYNEQFF. CDR3 DNA sequence: TGTGCCAGCAGTTTATTGCCAGATAACTACAATGAGCAGTTCTTC.

The chain recombines TRBV6-2 or TRBV6-3 with TRBJ2-1; 7 bases line up with TRBD2. The CDR3 consists of 15 residues. Trimming at V came to 6 bases and at J to 2 bases, leaving 7 bases not matched to a gene. CDR1 and CDR2 (germline): MNHEY, SVGEGT. CDR3 nucleotides: TGTGCCAGCAGCCCCGGGACTACGACCTACAATGAGCAGTTCTTC. Protein product: CASSPGTTTYNEQFF.

This clonotype came up a few times. The chain employs TRBV6-6 and TRBJ1-2; 7 positions match TRBD1. Germline V lookup: CDR1 MNHNY, CDR2 SVGAGI (reference sequence). This CDR3 contains 17 residues. V lost 0 bases, J lost 4 bases, and 11 bases stayed unmatched. In nucleotides, the CDR3 is TGTGCCAGCAGTTACTCGGTTGGGTCGACAGGGTTCTATGGCTACACCTTC. Its protein product is CASSYSVGSTGFYGYTF.

The sample holds a few counts of this clonotype. This rearrangement joins TRBV7-8 to TRBJ2-5; the D call may be TRBD1 or TRBD2 (5 bases each). The CDR3 length is 16 residues. Germline V lookup: CDR1 SGHVS, CDR2 FQNEAQ. V was cut by 5 bases and J by 0 bases, with 16 bases left in between. The chain's CDR3 is CASSLDDGTDQETQYF. DNA of the CDR3: TGTGCCAGCAGCCTAGATGATGGGACGGACCAAGAGACCCAGTACTTC. The whole variable domain, remainder taken from reference TRBV7-8 and TRBJ2-5, is GAGVSQSPRYKVAKRGQDVALRCDPISGHVSLFWYQQALGQGPEFLTYFQNEAQLDKSGLPSDRFFAERPEGSVSTLKIQRTQQEDSAVYLCASSLDDGTDQETQYFGPGTRLLVL.

This clonotype was counted between two and nine times. The CDR3 reads CASSPGAGGREQYF. The DNA for the CDR3 is TGTGCCAGCAGCCCCGGTGCCGGGGGACGGGAGCAGTACTTC. The rearrangement joins TRBV11-1 to TRBJ2-7, with D possibly matching TRBD2 (6 bases). V was trimmed by 5 bases and J by 7 bases, leaving 18 bases between them. Germline V gene sequence: CDR1 SGHAT, CDR2 FQDESV (reference sequence). The CDR3 is made up of 14 amino acids.

Worth noting for this clonotype: Sequence at one end of the junction differs from germline and may be a read error. V usage is TRBV7-4 and J usage is TRBJ2-1; TRBD1 is a possible D gene (8 bases). Germline CDR1 and CDR2: SGHVT and SQSDAQ. This CDR3 has 15 residues. The CDR3 nucleotides read TGTGCCAGCAGTGAACAGGGGGGGGGTTACAATGAGCAGCTCTTC. Translated: CASSEQGGGYNEQLF.

This chain links TRBV12-3 or TRBV12-4 with TRBJ2-6; D possibly matches TRBD1 or TRBD2 (7 bases each). V was cut by 2 bases and J by 8 bases, with 13 bases left in between. The CDR3 contains 15 residues. The CDR3 region is CASSLRQGGTNVLTF. In DNA, the CDR3 is TGTGCCAGCAGTTTAAGGCAGGGGGGGACCAACGTCCTGACTTTC.